This entry features one T cell receptor (beta chain) sequence. TCRdb's table, derived via immunoSEQ multiplex PCR, lists solely in-frame clones and lacks some. The sample records more than 200,000 clones, more than 75% being singletons. This sample stems from a study of blood T cell repertoires in COVID-19. V lost 7 bases to trimming and J lost 8 bases; unmatched junction nucleotides: 5. The CDR3 runs to 12 residues. Germline loops: CDR1 SQVTM, CDR2 ANQGSEA. The Seattle patients, enrolled during active infection, were followed longitudinally. V usage is TRBV29-1 and J usage is TRBJ1-4, with 9 bases lining up with TRBD1. The sample consisted of peripheral blood. The receptor was derived from a man aged 50-59 years with COVID-19, enrolled during active disease. As DNA, the CDR3 is TGCAGCGGGGGGACAGGGTTAGAAAAACTGTTTTTT. Translating it yields CSGGTGLEKLFF.